The clone carrying this TCR beta chain has a single count. Losses at the gene ends were 4 bases for V and 2 bases for J; bases not matched to a gene: 10. This CDR3 contains 17 residues. Germline assignment: CDR1 MGHRA and CDR2 YSYEKL. Time point described: pretreatment peripheral blood. The sample originates from a study of PD-L1 blockade in urothelial cancer. Clones were read by immunoSEQ multiplex PCR, and TCRdb kept only the in-frame ones, dropping some. This table holds around 100,000 clones, about nine tenths found once. The TCR comes from a man aged 60 to 69 with urothelial cancer. Sequencing used PBMCs, obtained around atezolizumab (anti-PD-L1) treatment. This sequence joins TRBV4-1 and TRBJ2-2; 7 bases agree with TRBD1. CDR3 in amino acids: CASSLTGITLNTGELFF. For the CDR3, the DNA is TGCGCCAGCAGCCTGACAGGGATCACCCTCAACACCGGGGAGCTGTTTTTT.